Below are 29 T cell receptor beta chains sequenced from a single sample in a study of T cell responses to AZD1222 COVID-19 vaccine. This table comes from immunoSEQ multiplex PCR, and its TCRdb copy is limited to in-frame clones, with some not included. The sample lists under 150,000 clones; approximately 90% were seen once. The sequenced sample was peripheral blood, obtained on day 0 of AZD1222 vaccination. Receptor source: an adult in good health.

This chain uses TRBV24-1 with TRBJ2-1; 8 bases are a match to TRBD1. Germline V gene data show CDR1 as KGHDR and CDR2 as SFDVKD. Trimming took 6 bases from V and 1 from J; bases not matched to a gene: 13. CDR3 length: 18 residues. CDR3 sequence (DNA): TGTGCCACCAGTACACGGGGCAAACAGGGGGTTTCCTACAATGAGCAGTTCTTC. Amino acid sequence: CATSTRGKQGVSYNEQFF.

This chain connects TRBV11-2 to TRBJ1-1; D gene uncertain. Trimming cost V 5 bases and J 4 bases, with 11 bases left between them. Germline V gene data show CDR1 as SGHAT and CDR2 as FQNNGV. The CDR3 extends over 13 amino acids. CDR3 region: CASSVYSRTEAFF. In DNA, the CDR3 is TGTGCCAGCAGCGTGTACTCGCGCACTGAAGCTTTCTTT.

V usage is TRBV7-3 and J usage is TRBJ2-7, with D uncertain. Trimming stripped 5 bases from V and 0 bases from J, with 14 bases between. The length of the CDR3 is 15 residues. CDR1 is SGHTA and CDR2 is FQGTGA in the germline V gene. CDR3 nucleotide sequence: TGTGCCAGCAGCCCGATCCCGGGCACCTCCTACGAGCAGTACTTC. Protein sequence: CASSPIPGTSYEQYF.

The chain carries TRBV28 and TRBJ1-2; D uncertain. V lost 8 bases and J 4 bases, leaving 17 bases between the germline ends. Germline V lookup: CDR1 MDHEN, CDR2 SYDVKM. This CDR3 has 14 residues. The CDR3 bases are TGTGCCAGCTTGCGCAGAGGGCGGGTCTATGGCTACACCTTC. It yields the protein CASLRRGRVYGYTF.

V and J are TRBV12-3 or TRBV12-4 and TRBJ1-2; the D is unclear. V was trimmed by 3 bases and J by 4 bases, leaving 9 bases between them. This CDR3 comprises 13 residues. CDR3 residues: CASSFGSPYGYTF. CDR3 bases: TGTGCCAGCAGTTTCGGGTCTCCCTATGGCTACACCTTC.

Remarks on this clone: The same CDR3 arises from other DNA sequences in this sample as well. The chain couples TRBV5-1 to TRBJ2-5; no firm D call. The V gene lost 1 base and the J gene lost 2 bases, with 0 bases spanning the gap. CDR3 length: 11 amino acids. The germline V gene has CDR1 SGHRS and CDR2 YFSETQ. CDR3 DNA: TGCGCCAGCAGCTTGCAAGAGACCCAGTACTTC. Its translation is CASSLQETQYF.

This clone occurred once. The rearrangement uses TRBV5-5 and TRBJ1-2; a possible D gene is TRBD1 (5 bases). This CDR3 has 13 amino acids. Looked up from germline, CDR1 is SGHKS and CDR2 is YYEKEE (reference sequence). V lost 2 bases, J lost 1 base, and 6 bases lay in between. The chain's CDR3 is CASSLGDNYGYTF. The CDR3 DNA reads as TGTGCCAGCAGCTTAGGGGATAACTATGGCTACACCTTC.

The J gene is TRBJ2-7, the V gene TRBV6-5; 9 bases align to TRBD2. In germline, CDR1 is MNHEY, CDR2 SVGAGI. This CDR3 is built from 15 residues. After removal of 7 bases from V and 4 bases from J, the junction contained 11 bases not matched to a gene. Here the CDR3 reads CASTRGLAGMYEQYF. CDR3 DNA sequence: TGTGCCAGCACCCGGGGGCTAGCGGGAATGTACGAGCAGTACTTC.

This clone has only one observation. The chain carries TRBV5-6 and TRBJ1-1, with TRBD1 identical over 7 bases. Germline CDR1 and CDR2: SGHDT and YYEEEE. There are 12 residues in the CDR3. After removal of 5 bases from V and 12 bases from J, the junction contained 10 bases not matched to a gene. CDR3 nucleotides: TGTGCCAGCAGTCACCCCCAGGGGGGTCCTTTCTTT. It encodes CASSHPQGGPFF.

This clone was seen just once. The chain is built from TRBV6-2 or TRBV6-3 and TRBJ2-1, with D possibly matching TRBD2 (6 bases). CDR3 length equals 17 residues. V dropped 4 bases and J dropped 7 bases, with 23 bases sitting between them. CDR1 is MNHEY and CDR2 is SVGEGT in the germline V gene. The CDR3 loop reads CASSSPPDFHRGNEQFF. CDR3 in DNA: TGTGCCAGCAGTTCCCCACCGGACTTCCATCGGGGGAATGAGCAGTTCTTC.

The rearrangement joins TRBV5-1 to TRBJ2-3; TRBD2 agrees at 9 bases. Germline V gene data show CDR1 as SGHRS and CDR2 as YFSETQ. Germline trimming cut 5 bases from V and 2 bases from J; bases unmatched to any gene: 12. The CDR3 has 17 amino acids. CDR3 DNA sequence: TGCGCCAGCAGAGAAAGCGGGAGGCCTCTTCACACAGATACGCAGTATTTT. Translating it yields CASRESGRPLHTDTQYF.

The chain uses TRBV9 and TRBJ2-7; 12 bases line up with TRBD2. The V and J ends lost 5 bases and 7 bases, in that order; junction bases with no gene match: 4. Germline values: CDR1 SGDLS, CDR2 YYNGEE. This CDR3 has 13 amino acids. The CDR3 coding sequence is TGTGCCAGCAGAGCCACTAGCGGGGGGGAGCAGTACTTC. It specifies CASRATSGGEQYF.

This chain joins TRBV29-1 and TRBJ1-4, with 10 bases that match TRBD1. V dropped 6 bases and J dropped 8; count of bases not matched to a gene: 9. The CDR3 contains 14 residues. Germline values: CDR1 SQVTM, CDR2 ANQGSEA. CDR3 DNA: TGCAGCGTGGAAACCGGGACAGGGGTAGAAAAACTGTTTTTT. This gives the protein CSVETGTGVEKLFF.

In DNA form, the CDR3 reads TGTGCCAGCACCCCAGGTCTTTTTGGGGAGAGGTTGATAGCTTTCTTT. Its translation: CASTPGLFGERLIAFF. The chain recombines TRBV7-2 with TRBJ1-1; D call uncertain. The germline gives CDR1 SGHTA, CDR2 FQGNSA. The length of the CDR3 is 16 residues. V was clipped by 7 bases and J by 10 bases, with 28 bases between them.

The V and J genes are TRBV9 and TRBJ2-2; 11 nucleotides line up with TRBD2. Germline V gives CDR1 SGDLS, CDR2 YYNGEE. CDR3 length equals 18 residues. V lost 3 bases and J lost 9; bases outside the gene matches: 16. DNA of the CDR3: TGTGCCAGCAGCGCCCACGAGCCCGGGACTAGCGGCAGTTGGGAGCTGTTTTTT. This encodes CASSAHEPGTSGSWELFF.

The chain carries TRBV20-1 and TRBJ1-1; D gene uncertain. This CDR3 is built from 11 residues. Trimming took off 6 bases at V and 0 bases at J, with 5 bases between the two ends. Per germline, CDR1 DFQATT and CDR2 SNEGSKA (reference sequence). The CDR3 region is CSALMNTEAFF. The CDR3, as DNA: TGCAGTGCCTTAATGAACACTGAAGCTTTCTTT.

This chain links TRBV7-7 with TRBJ2-2; TRBD1 is a possible D gene (5 bases). The CDR3 runs 15 residues. In germline, CDR1 is SSHAT, CDR2 FNYEAQ (reference sequence). Trimming removed 5 bases from V and 4 bases from J, with 14 bases in between. The DNA of the CDR3 is TGTGCCAGCAGCCCGCTAGGGGCAGGCACCGGGGAGCTGTTTTTT. It encodes CASSPLGAGTGELFF.

V usage is TRBV19 and J usage is TRBJ2-7; 8 bases map to TRBD2. Germline CDR1 reads LNHDA; CDR2 reads SQIVND (reference sequence). Unmatched junction bases numbered 16, after V lost 3 bases and J lost 6 bases. The CDR3 loop spans 17 amino acids. The CDR3 here is CASSIRGVGTRGSEQYF. The CDR3 coding sequence is TGTGCCAGTAGTATCAGGGGAGTTGGGACTAGAGGCTCCGAGCAGTACTTC.

This clone is a singleton in its sample. The rearrangement joins TRBV6-5 to TRBJ1-1; D remains ambiguous. This CDR3 is 14 amino acids long. Germline CDR1 is MNHEY and CDR2 is SVGAGI. Trimming cost V 2 bases and J 4 bases, with 11 bases left between them. CDR3 loop: CASSYVDAGTEAFF. The CDR3 DNA follows: TGTGCCAGCAGTTACGTCGACGCGGGCACTGAAGCTTTCTTT.

Here the CDR3 DNA reads TGTGCCAGCAGTCTGGACGAGGAAGAGACCCAGTACTTC. Translating it yields CASSLDEEETQYF. V usage is TRBV6-5 and J usage is TRBJ2-5, with D unresolved. This CDR3 has 13 amino acids. Trimming stripped 5 bases from V and 3 bases from J, with 10 bases between. Germline V gene sequence: CDR1 MNHEY, CDR2 SVGAGI.

This sequence joins TRBV30 and TRBJ1-2; no reliable D call. The V gene's germline CDR1 is GTSNPN and CDR2 SVGIG (reference sequence). Deletions cut 0 bases from V and 2 bases from J, with 10 bases between. This CDR3 region has 14 residues. The CDR3, as DNA: TGTGCCTGGAGTGTACTGGGCAGAAACTATGGCTACACCTTC. Its protein product is CAWSVLGRNYGYTF.

The V call is TRBV19, the J call TRBJ2-5; D assignment may be TRBD1 or TRBD2 (5 bases each). Germline V gene sequence: CDR1 LNHDA, CDR2 SQIVND (reference sequence). Trimming pared 3 bases from V and 1 base from J, leaving 9 bases between. This CDR3 region has 14 residues. CDR3 in DNA: TGTGCCAGTAGTATTGCTGGGACCCAAGAGACCCAGTACTTC. It encodes CASSIAGTQETQYF. Complete variable domain (other parts from reference TRBV19 and TRBJ2-5): DGGITQSPKYLFRKEGQNVTLSCEQNLNHDAMYWYRQDPGQGLRLIYYSQIVNDFQKGDIAEGYSVSREKKESFPLTVTSAQKNPTAFYLCASSIAGTQETQYFGPGTRLLVL.

V and J are TRBV21-1 and TRBJ1-3; the table's D call of TRBD1 was not tested on the DNA. TRBV21-1 counts as a pseudogene. The length of the CDR3 is 18 residues. Here the CDR3 reads CASSVKPGQGAAGNTIYF. CDR3 coding DNA: TGTGCCAGCAGCGTAAAGCCGGGACAGGGGGCTGCTGGAAACACCATATATTTT.

The chain has TRBV5-1 and TRBJ2-7; D is unclear. V lost 0 bases to trimming and J lost 3 bases, with 10 bases between them. There are 14 residues in the CDR3. Germline V lookup: CDR1 SGHRS, CDR2 YFSETQ. The CDR3 loop is CASSLAGSHYEQYF. The DNA for the CDR3 is TGCGCCAGCAGCTTGGCCGGGTCTCACTACGAGCAGTACTTC.

The V gene is TRBV30, the J gene TRBJ1-2; maybe TRBD1 (5 bases). Per germline, CDR1 GTSNPN and CDR2 SVGIG (reference sequence). Trimming removed 7 bases from V and 3 bases from J, with 12 bases in between. CDR3 size: 12 residues. CDR3 DNA sequence: TGTGCCTCAAGGGGAAATTACTATGGCTACACCTTC. Encoded protein: CASRGNYYGYTF.

The CDR3 DNA sequence: TGCAGCGTGGCAGGGGGCGGTCAGCCCCAGCATTTT. Its translation is CSVAGGGQPQHF. The chain has TRBV29-1 and TRBJ1-5, with 8 bases identical to TRBD1. CDR1 is SQVTM and CDR2 is ANQGSEA in the germline V gene. The CDR3 contains 12 residues. V gave up 6 bases and J gave up 6 bases; unmatched junction bases: 4.

The chain links TRBV3-1 (or the pseudogene TRBV3-2) to TRBJ2-2; 10 bases line up with TRBD2. Germline values: CDR1 LGHDT, CDR2 YNNKEL (reference sequence). V lost 1 base to trimming and J lost 7 bases; unmatched junction nucleotides: 9. There are 17 residues in the CDR3. Written as DNA, the CDR3 is TGTGCCAGCAGCCAAGGGGGGAAGCGGGAGGGTGTCGGGGAGCTGTTTTTT. It specifies CASSQGGKREGVGELFF.

The chain carries TRBV14 and TRBJ2-3, with D uncertain. This CDR3 has 13 amino acids. Looked up from germline, CDR1 is SGHDN and CDR2 is FVKESK. Trimming removed 3 bases at V and 6 bases at J, with 10 bases between. The CDR3, as DNA: TGTGCCAGCAGCCAGAACCTTGGCGATACGCAGTATTTT. Encoded protein: CASSQNLGDTQYF.

The chain couples TRBV9 to TRBJ2-2; either TRBD1 or TRBD2 may fit D (6 bases each). CDR3 size: 16 residues. Trimming left V 7 bases short and J 4 bases short, with 20 bases between. Germline CDR1 is SGDLS and CDR2 is YYNGEE. The CDR3 region has the DNA TGTGCCAGCGGCCCAACCCCGGGGGCGGTCACCGGGGAGCTGTTTTTT. Translated, it gives CASGPTPGAVTGELFF.